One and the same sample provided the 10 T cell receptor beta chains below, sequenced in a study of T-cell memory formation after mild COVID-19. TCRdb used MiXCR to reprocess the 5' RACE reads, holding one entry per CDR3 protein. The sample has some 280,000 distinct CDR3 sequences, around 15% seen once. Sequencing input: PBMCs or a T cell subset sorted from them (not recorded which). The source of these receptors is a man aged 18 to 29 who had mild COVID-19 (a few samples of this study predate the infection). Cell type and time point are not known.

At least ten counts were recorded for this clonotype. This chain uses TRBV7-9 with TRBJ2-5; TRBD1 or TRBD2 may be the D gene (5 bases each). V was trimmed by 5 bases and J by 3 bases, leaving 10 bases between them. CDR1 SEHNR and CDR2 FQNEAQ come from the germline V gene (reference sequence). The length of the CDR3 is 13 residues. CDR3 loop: CASSRDVEETQYF. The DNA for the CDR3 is TGTGCCAGCAGCCGGGACGTAGAAGAGACCCAGTACTTC. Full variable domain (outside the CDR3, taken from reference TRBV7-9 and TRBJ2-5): DTGVSQNPRHKITKRGQNVTFRCDPISEHNRLYWYRQTLGQGPEFLTYFQNEAQLEKSRLLSDRFSAERPKGSFSTLEIQRTEQGDSAMYLCASSRDVEETQYFGPGTRLLVL.

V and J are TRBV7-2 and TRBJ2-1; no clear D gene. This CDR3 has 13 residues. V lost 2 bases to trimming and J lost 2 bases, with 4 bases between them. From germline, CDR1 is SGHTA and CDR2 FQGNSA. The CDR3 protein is CASSLWAYNEQFF. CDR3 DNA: TGTGCCAGCAGCTTATGGGCCTACAATGAGCAGTTCTTC.

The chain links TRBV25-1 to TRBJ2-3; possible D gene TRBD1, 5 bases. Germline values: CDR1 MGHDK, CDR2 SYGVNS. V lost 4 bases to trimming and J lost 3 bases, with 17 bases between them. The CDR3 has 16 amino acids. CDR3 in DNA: TGTGCCAGCAGTGGGGGCCCCATTAGTGGAACAGATACGCAGTATTTT. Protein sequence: CASSGGPISGTDTQYF.

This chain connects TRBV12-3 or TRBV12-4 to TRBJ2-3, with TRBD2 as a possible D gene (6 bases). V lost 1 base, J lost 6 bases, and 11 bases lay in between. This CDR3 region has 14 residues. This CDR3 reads CASSLVRAGDTQYF. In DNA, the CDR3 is TGTGCCAGCAGTTTAGTTCGGGCGGGGGATACGCAGTATTTT.

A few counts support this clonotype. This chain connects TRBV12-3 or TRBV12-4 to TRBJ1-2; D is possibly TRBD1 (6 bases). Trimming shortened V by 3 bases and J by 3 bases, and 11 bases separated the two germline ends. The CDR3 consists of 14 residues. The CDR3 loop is CASSFLEGDYGYTF. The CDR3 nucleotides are TGTGCCAGCAGTTTCTTGGAGGGGGACTATGGCTACACCTTC.

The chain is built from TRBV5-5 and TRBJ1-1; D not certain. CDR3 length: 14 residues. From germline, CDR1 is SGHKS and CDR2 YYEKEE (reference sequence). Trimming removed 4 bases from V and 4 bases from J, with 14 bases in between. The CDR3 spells CASSLMVARTEAFF. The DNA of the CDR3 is TGTGCCAGCAGCCTGATGGTCGCTCGCACTGAAGCTTTCTTT.

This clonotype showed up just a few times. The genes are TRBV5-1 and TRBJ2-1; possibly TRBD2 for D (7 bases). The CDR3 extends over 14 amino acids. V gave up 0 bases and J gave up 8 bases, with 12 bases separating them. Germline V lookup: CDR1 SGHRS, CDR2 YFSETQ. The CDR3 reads CASSLGSGGYEQFF. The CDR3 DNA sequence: TGCGCCAGCAGCTTGGGCTCGGGGGGCTATGAGCAGTTCTTC.

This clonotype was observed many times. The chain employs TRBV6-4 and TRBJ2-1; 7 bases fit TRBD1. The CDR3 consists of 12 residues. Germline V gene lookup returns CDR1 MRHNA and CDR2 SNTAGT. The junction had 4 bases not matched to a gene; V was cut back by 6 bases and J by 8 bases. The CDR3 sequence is CASSNRGDEQFF. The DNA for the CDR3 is TGTGCCAGCAGCAACAGGGGAGATGAGCAGTTCTTC.

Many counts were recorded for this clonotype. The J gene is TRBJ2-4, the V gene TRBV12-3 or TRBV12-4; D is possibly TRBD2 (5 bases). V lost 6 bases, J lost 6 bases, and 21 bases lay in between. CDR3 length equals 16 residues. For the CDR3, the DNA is TGTGCCAGCAGGGACTTCTCCTACTCCTCCGGAAACATTCAGTACTTC. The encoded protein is CASRDFSYSSGNIQYF.

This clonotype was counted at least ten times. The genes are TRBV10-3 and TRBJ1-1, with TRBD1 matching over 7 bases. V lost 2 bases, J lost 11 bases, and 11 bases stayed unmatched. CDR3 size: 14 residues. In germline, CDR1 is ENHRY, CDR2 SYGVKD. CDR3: CAISEPRDSRLAFF. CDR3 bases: TGTGCCATCAGTGAGCCCCGGGACAGCCGTCTGGCTTTCTTT.